Listed here are 26 T cell receptor beta chains from one sample, sequenced in a study of cytomegalovirus exposure and HLA in healthy donors. Only in-frame clones appear in the TCRdb table, and some are missing; sequencing was by immunoSEQ multiplex PCR. The sample has roughly 150,000 clones, 84% seen once; the top ten hold 9.5% to 13%. Sequencing input: PBMCs. These TCRs come from a man aged 25-45 years in good health and CMV-seropositive.

The chain uses TRBV19 and TRBJ2-7; TRBD1 matches 9 bases. J gave up 5 bases and V 6 bases, and 5 bases lay outside the gene matches. Germline CDR1 is LNHDA and CDR2 is SQIVND (reference sequence). CDR3 size: 13 residues. CDR3 protein: CASRDRGGNEQYF. The DNA for the CDR3 is TGTGCCAGTAGGGACAGGGGAGGAAACGAGCAGTACTTC.

The chain has TRBV9 and TRBJ2-3; D is perhaps TRBD2 (6 bases). The V end was cut by 2 bases, the J end by 5 bases, with 21 bases between. Germline assignment: CDR1 SGDLS and CDR2 YYNGEE. There are 17 residues in the CDR3. DNA for the CDR3: TGTGCCAGCAGCGTTGCGGGGACCCTATCCCGGGTAGATACGCAGTATTTT. Its protein is CASSVAGTLSRVDTQYF.

This sequence joins TRBV6-5 and TRBJ2-7; D is ambiguous. There are 11 residues in the CDR3. Germline loops: CDR1 MNHEY, CDR2 SVGAGI. The V gene lost 2 bases and the J gene lost 4 bases, with 3 bases spanning the gap. This CDR3 reads CASSYRYEQYF. The CDR3 DNA reads as TGTGCCAGCAGTTACCGGTACGAGCAGTACTTC.

This chain links TRBV10-3 with TRBJ2-2, with 8 bases identical to TRBD2. Germline lookup yields CDR1 ENHRY and CDR2 SYGVKD. Trimming took 5 bases from V and 0 from J; bases not matched to a gene: 8. The CDR3 has 17 residues. The CDR3 sequence: CAISTGGSGPNTGELFF. Here the CDR3 DNA reads TGTGCCATCAGTACGGGGGGGAGCGGTCCGAACACCGGGGAGCTGTTTTTT.

This chain joins TRBV28 and TRBJ1-2; the match to TRBD1 covers 7 bases. Germline V gives CDR1 MDHEN, CDR2 SYDVKM. V lost 2 bases and J lost 2; bases outside the gene matches: 11. The CDR3 totals 17 residues. The CDR3, as DNA: TGTGCCAGCAGTTTACAGGGGGAATTGAAGGACAACTATGGCTACACCTTC. It yields the protein CASSLQGELKDNYGYTF.

J is TRBJ2-3 and V is TRBV19; TRBD2 matches at 10 bases. CDR1 is LNHDA, CDR2 SQIVND, per germline (reference sequence). After removal of 4 bases from V and 3 bases from J, the junction contained 7 bases not matched to a gene. The CDR3 is 16 residues long. The CDR3 protein is CASSTSAGGGTDTQYF. The CDR3 nucleotides read TGTGCCAGTAGTACCTCAGCGGGAGGGGGGACAGATACGCAGTATTTT.

This clone came up a few times. CDR3 coding DNA: TGTGCCTGGAGTGTACTCCGGACAGATAACTATGGCTACACCTTC. It yields the protein CAWSVLRTDNYGYTF. This chain links TRBV30 with TRBJ1-2; D is perhaps TRBD1 (6 bases). The germline gives CDR1 GTSNPN, CDR2 SVGIG (reference sequence). The CDR3 has 15 residues. The V end was cut by 0 bases, the J end by 1 base, with 12 bases between.

This clone was detected only a few times. The CDR3 nucleotides are TGTGCCAGCAGCGCCCGGCCCGCGGGCGAGGGCTATGGCTACACCTTC. Its protein product is CASSARPAGEGYGYTF. The rearrangement links TRBV9 to TRBJ1-2; D unclear. The ends were cut back, 3 bases at V and 4 bases at J, with 19 bases in the middle. This CDR3 is built from 16 residues. Germline V gives CDR1 SGDLS, CDR2 YYNGEE.

The V and J genes are TRBV6-5 and TRBJ2-5, with D unclear. This CDR3 has 13 amino acids. From germline, CDR1 is MNHEY and CDR2 SVGAGI. Deletions cut 5 bases from V and 9 bases from J, with 16 bases between. CDR3 DNA sequence: TGTGCCAGCAGTCCCTCGGAGTTGTGGGCCCAGTACTTC. Translating gives CASSPSELWAQYF.

The CDR3 DNA reads TGTGCCAGCAGCCATACTAGCGCGAACACCGGGGAGCTGTTTTTT. Translating it yields CASSHTSANTGELFF. This chain joins TRBV13 and TRBJ2-2, with 7 nucleotides matching TRBD2. Germline trimming cut 5 bases from V and 0 bases from J; bases unmatched to any gene: 3. The CDR3 is made up of 15 amino acids. Germline CDR1 is PRHDT and CDR2 is FYEKMQ (reference sequence).

V and J are TRBV28 and TRBJ1-3; tentatively, D is TRBD1 (5 bases). The germline V and J ends were trimmed by 5 bases and 4 bases, with 15 bases remaining between them. The CDR3 runs to 15 residues. The germline V gene has CDR1 MDHEN and CDR2 SYDVKM. As DNA, the CDR3 is TGTGCCAGCAGTACGTATGAGGGACTAGGAAACACCATATATTTT. It encodes CASSTYEGLGNTIYF. The full variable domain, in which reference TRBV28 and TRBJ1-3 provide the parts outside the CDR3, is DVKVTQSSRYLVKRTGEKVFLECVQDMDHENMFWYRQDPGLGLRLIYFSYDVKMKEKGDIPEGYSVSREKKERFSLILESASTNQTSMYLCASSTYEGLGNTIYFGEGSWLTVV.

This clone has only one observation. The V gene is TRBV6-1, the J gene TRBJ2-3, with 10 bases that match TRBD2. V trimming: 7 bases; J trimming: 6 bases; junction bases outside the gene matches: 10. Germline V CDR1 and CDR2: MNHNS, SASEGT. The CDR3 is made up of 15 amino acids. The CDR3 DNA sequence: TGTGCCAGCATCATAACTAGCGGGATAGTGGATACGCAGTATTTT. Its protein is CASIITSGIVDTQYF.

Only one count was recorded for this clone. V usage is TRBV10-1 and J usage is TRBJ2-7; perhaps TRBD1 as D (5 bases). The CDR3 length is 13 residues. From germline, CDR1 is WNHNN and CDR2 SYGVQD (reference sequence). V was clipped by 0 bases and J by 8 bases, with 11 bases between them. The chain's CDR3 is CASSESGERKQYF. CDR3 DNA sequence: TGCGCCAGCAGTGAGTCAGGGGAACGGAAGCAGTACTTC.

V gene TRBV7-2 combines with J gene TRBJ2-7, with TRBD1 as a possible D gene (5 bases). The length of the CDR3 is 16 residues. Germline V CDR1 and CDR2: SGHTA, FQGNSA. V lost 5 bases to trimming and J lost 3 bases, with 20 bases between them. The chain's CDR3 is CASSPSSKGALYEQYF. CDR3 nucleotide sequence: TGTGCCAGCAGCCCTTCCTCTAAAGGGGCCCTCTACGAGCAGTACTTC.

Here the CDR3 DNA reads TGTGCCAGCAAGGATCACGGGTCCGATAATTCACCCCTCCACTTT. It yields the protein CASKDHGSDNSPLHF. The rearrangement links TRBV6-1 to TRBJ1-6; D unclear. V was trimmed by 7 bases and J by 5 bases, leaving 15 bases between them. Germline V lookup: CDR1 MNHNS, CDR2 SASEGT. CDR3 length: 15 residues.

The genes are TRBV30 and TRBJ1-4; 11 bases map to TRBD1. V shed 1 base and J 5 bases; nucleotides not matched to a gene: 3. Germline lookup yields CDR1 GTSNPN and CDR2 SVGIG (reference sequence). The CDR3 has 15 amino acids. CDR3 sequence (DNA): TGTGCCTGGAGTGAAGGGACAGGGGGGAATGAAAAACTGTTTTTT. Translating gives CAWSEGTGGNEKLFF.

The chain links TRBV6-5 to TRBJ2-3, with D perhaps matching TRBD2 (5 bases). Germline CDR1 and CDR2: MNHEY and SVGAGI. This CDR3 is 15 amino acids long. Trimming pared 6 bases from V and 0 bases from J, leaving 13 bases between. CDR3 coding DNA: TGTGCCAGCAGAGTCCTGGACTCTAGCACAGATACGCAGTATTTT. Its protein is CASRVLDSSTDTQYF.

J is TRBJ1-1 and V is TRBV14, with D perhaps matching TRBD1 (5 bases). CDR3 length: 16 amino acids. The ends were cut back, 0 bases at V and 2 bases at J, with 13 bases in the middle. Germline V gene data show CDR1 as SGHDN and CDR2 as FVKESK. CDR3 nucleotides: TGTGCCAGCAGCCAAGACCAAGGAGGGGCTAACACTGAAGCTTTCTTT. Translated, it gives CASSQDQGGANTEAFF.

The CDR3: CASSLSVASGVSYNEQFF. CDR3 sequence (DNA): TGTGCCAGCAGTTTATCGGTGGCTAGCGGGGTTTCCTACAATGAGCAGTTCTTC. This chain links TRBV27 with TRBJ2-1; 9 bases map to TRBD2. Trimming took 0 bases from V and 1 from J; bases not matched to a gene: 7. The CDR3 covers 18 residues. CDR1 is MNHEY and CDR2 is SMNVEV in the germline V gene (reference sequence).

The J gene is TRBJ2-5, the V gene TRBV4-1, with 7 bases matching TRBD1. The CDR3 covers 15 residues. Looked up from germline, CDR1 is MGHRA and CDR2 is YSYEKL. J lost 1 base, V lost 4 bases, and 6 bases had no gene match. Written as DNA, the CDR3 is TGCGCCAGCAGCCGTCACCGGGACAGCCAAGAGACCCAGTACTTC. Its translation is CASSRHRDSQETQYF.

This clone was detected only once. The chain uses TRBV2 and TRBJ2-6, with a tentative D call TRBD2 (5 bases). This CDR3 spans 18 amino acids. V lost 4 bases and J lost 0, with 16 bases in between. The V gene's germline CDR1 is SNHLY and CDR2 FYNNEI. The CDR3 here is CASSVIGSRSSGANVLTF. CDR3 nucleotides: TGTGCCAGCAGTGTGATAGGGAGCCGGTCCTCTGGGGCCAACGTCCTGACTTTC.

This chain joins TRBV27 and TRBJ1-4, with D hard to call. Trimming left V 2 bases short and J 4 bases short, with 8 bases between. The CDR3 totals 14 residues. Per germline, CDR1 MNHEY and CDR2 SMNVEV (reference sequence). The CDR3: CASSLNSLNEKLFF. The CDR3 DNA reads TGTGCCAGCAGTTTAAACAGTCTTAATGAAAAACTGTTTTTT.

CDR3 DNA sequence: TGTGCCAGCAAAACAGCCTCTGGGGCCAACGTCCTGACTTTC. Its protein is CASKTASGANVLTF. This chain uses TRBV6-5 with TRBJ2-6; D not certain. Germline values: CDR1 MNHEY, CDR2 SVGAGI. CDR3 size: 14 residues. V was clipped by 7 bases and J by 0 bases, with 7 bases between them.

This chain connects TRBV2 to TRBJ1-2, with 7 positions matching TRBD1. Germline-derived CDR1 and CDR2 are SNHLY and FYNNEI. The V gene end was trimmed by 8 bases and the J gene end by 6 bases; junction bases not matched to a gene: 9. There are 13 residues in the CDR3. CDR3 sequence: CASRRDRRNGYTF. In nucleotides, the CDR3 is TGTGCCAGCCGTAGGGACAGAAGGAATGGCTACACCTTC.

This chain connects TRBV10-3 to TRBJ2-2; 14 bases align to TRBD2. The V gene end was trimmed by 10 bases and the J gene end by 2 bases; junction bases not matched to a gene: 6. This CDR3 contains 16 residues. Germline CDR1 reads ENHRY; CDR2 reads SYGVKD. In nucleotides, the CDR3 is TGTGCCACTGGACTAGCGGGGGGAGTTAACACCGGGGAGCTGTTTTTT. It specifies CATGLAGGVNTGELFF.

The J gene is TRBJ1-4, the V gene TRBV30; no firm D call. The germline V gene encodes CDR1 GTSNPN and CDR2 SVGIG (reference sequence). The CDR3 covers 15 residues. V lost 2 bases, J lost 4 bases, and 14 bases lay in between. The CDR3, as DNA: TGTGCCTGGAGTCCCACCGGAGGGCTTAATGAAAAACTGTTTTTT. Translating gives CAWSPTGGLNEKLFF.